These 18 T cell receptor beta chains share one sample of origin, sequenced in a study of blood T cells in healthy people across ages. The authors ran a second PCR of roughly 6 to 12 cycles using a sample-barcoded 5' primer and a J-beta primer mix. TCRdb analysed the 5' RACE reads with MiXCR anew, one entry per CDR3 protein. Of about 1.6 million distinct CDR3 sequences listed, roughly 30% are singletons. Material: blood. All receptors come from a woman aged 25 to 39 in good health.

This rearrangement joins TRBV27 to TRBJ2-7; 8 bases align to TRBD1. With 6 bases clipped from V and 4 bases from J, the junction kept 11 bases outside the gene matches. This CDR3 comprises 15 residues. Germline values: CDR1 MNHEY, CDR2 SMNVEV (reference sequence). The CDR3 reads CASSRLGTGGYEQYF. The CDR3 DNA reads TGTGCCAGCAGCCGCCTAGGGACAGGTGGTTACGAGCAGTACTTC.

This chain links TRBV7-9 with TRBJ1-4; D not resolved. V was pared by 5 bases and J by 7 bases, with 14 bases between. The CDR3 covers 14 residues. The germline gives CDR1 SEHNR, CDR2 FQNEAQ (reference sequence). CDR3 sequence: CASSQLRASEKLFF. The DNA for the CDR3 is TGTGCCAGCAGCCAGTTGAGAGCGTCTGAAAAACTGTTTTTT.

V and J are TRBV11-2 and TRBJ1-4; D gene uncertain. V was shortened by 5 bases and J by 5 bases, with 15 bases between the two germline ends. The CDR3 has 15 residues. The germline CDR1 and CDR2 sequences are SGHAT and FQNNGV. CDR3 protein: CASSRTGLGNEKLFF. The DNA of the CDR3 is TGTGCCAGCAGCCGAACTGGACTCGGGAATGAAAAACTGTTTTTT.

This chain links TRBV6-1 with TRBJ2-3, with TRBD1 matching over 7 bases. This CDR3 is 14 amino acids long. CDR1 and CDR2 from the germline V gene are MNHNS and SASEGT. V lost 6 bases to trimming and J lost 2 bases; unmatched junction nucleotides: 5. The chain's CDR3 is CASRVQGITDTQYF. The CDR3 nucleotides read TGTGCCAGCAGGGTACAGGGGATCACAGATACGCAGTATTTT.

As for this clonotype: A much more abundant neighbour one base away suggests this may be a read error. The chain recombines TRBV7-2 with TRBJ2-7; tentative D call: TRBD1 (6 bases). Germline-derived CDR1 and CDR2 are SGHTA and FQGNSA. The V end was cut by 10 bases, the J end by 0 bases, with 13 bases between. The CDR3 consists of 13 residues. The CDR3 DNA sequence: TGTGCCATCACAAGGGGGAACTCCTACGAGCAGTACTTC. Its translation: CAITRGNSYEQYF.

For the CDR3, the DNA is TGTGCCAGCAAATCCGGGACAAAGGGGACTGAAGCTTTCTTT. Its protein is CASKSGTKGTEAFF. The chain carries TRBV6-1 and TRBJ1-1, with D possibly matching TRBD1 (6 bases). This CDR3 has 14 residues. The germline V and J ends were trimmed by 7 bases and 5 bases, with 17 bases remaining between them. The V gene's germline CDR1 is MNHNS and CDR2 SASEGT.

The chain carries TRBV10-2 and TRBJ2-5, with 8 bases aligning to TRBD2. The CDR3 has 14 amino acids. Germline V gene data show CDR1 as WSHSY and CDR2 as SAAADI. V trimming: 4 bases; J trimming: 5 bases; junction bases outside the gene matches: 6. The CDR3 reads CASSAGAGGETQYF. The CDR3, as DNA: TGCGCCAGCAGTGCGGGGGCGGGGGGTGAGACCCAGTACTTC.

The V and J genes are TRBV25-1 and TRBJ1-4; D gene unclear. CDR1 and CDR2 from the germline V gene are MGHDK and SYGVNS. The CDR3 consists of 14 residues. Trimming removed 2 bases from V and 8 bases from J, with 12 bases in between. DNA of the CDR3: TGTGCCAGCAGTGAACCCATCCTCGGCGAAAAACTGTTTTTT. Residues: CASSEPILGEKLFF.

This chain links TRBV4-1 with TRBJ2-3; 12 nucleotides line up with TRBD2. The CDR3 runs 17 residues. V lost 2 bases, J lost 5 bases, and 8 bases stayed unmatched. Germline lookup yields CDR1 MGHRA and CDR2 YSYEKL. This CDR3 is CASSQPRLAGAQDTQYF. The CDR3 DNA reads TGCGCCAGCAGCCAACCCAGACTAGCGGGAGCCCAAGATACGCAGTATTTT.

This clonotype was seen more than once but under ten times. J is TRBJ2-5 and V is TRBV20-1; TRBD2 aligns across 12 bases. Germline V gene data show CDR1 as DFQATT and CDR2 as SNEGSKA (reference sequence). The CDR3 is made up of 17 amino acids. J gave up 2 bases and V 0 bases, and 7 bases lay outside the gene matches. This chain's CDR3 is CSARDRLAGGGQETQYF. The CDR3 bases are TGCAGTGCTAGAGATAGGCTAGCGGGGGGGGGACAAGAGACCCAGTACTTC.

This clonotype was seen only a few times. V usage is TRBV9 and J usage is TRBJ2-3; D gene ambiguous. This CDR3 spans 14 amino acids. V lost 0 bases, J lost 6 bases, and 11 bases lay in between. Germline-derived CDR1 and CDR2 are SGDLS and YYNGEE. The CDR3 loop is CASSVGPDTDTQYF. In DNA, the CDR3 is TGTGCCAGCAGCGTAGGACCCGACACCGATACGCAGTATTTT.

CDR3 protein: CASSKSRGINTEAFF. In nucleotides, the CDR3 is TGTGCCAGCAGCAAGTCTAGAGGAATCAACACTGAAGCTTTCTTT. The chain links TRBV21-1 to TRBJ1-1. TRBV21-1 is labeled a pseudogene. This CDR3 has 15 amino acids.

The chain combines TRBV9 with TRBJ2-1; 7 bases align to TRBD2. Trimming took 0 bases from V and 4 from J; bases not matched to a gene: 4. CDR1 is SGDLS and CDR2 is YYNGEE in the germline V gene. CDR3 length: 15 amino acids. DNA of the CDR3: TGTGCCAGCAGCGTAGCCGAGCGGGGTTACAATGAGCAGTTCTTC. Translation gives CASSVAERGYNEQFF. Full variable domain (outside the CDR3, taken from reference TRBV9 and TRBJ2-1): DSGVTQTPKHLITATGQRVTLRCSPRSGDLSVYWYQQSLDQGLQFLIQYYNGEERAKGNILERFSAQQFPDLHSELNLSSLELGDSALYFCASSVAERGYNEQFFGPGTRLTVL.

The chain is built from TRBV20-1 and TRBJ2-5; the match to TRBD2 covers 12 bases. V was clipped by 6 bases and J by 4 bases; unmatched bases: 12. The CDR3 covers 16 residues. From germline, CDR1 is DFQATT and CDR2 SNEGSKA (reference sequence). The CDR3 is CSASMSLAGGRETQYF. Here the CDR3 DNA reads TGCAGTGCCAGTATGTCGCTAGCGGGAGGGCGAGAGACCCAGTACTTC.

On this clonotype: Being one base from a much bigger clone, this may be a read error. The chain is built from TRBV5-5 and TRBJ2-1; D is undetermined. Germline V CDR1 and CDR2: SGHKS, YYEKEE (reference sequence). This CDR3 region has 13 residues. The CDR3 protein is CTSSLQEYYEQFF. CDR3 bases: TGTACCAGCAGCCTCCAGGAATATTATGAGCAGTTCTTC.

This rearrangement joins TRBV9 to TRBJ2-1, with D unclear. The CDR3 covers 15 residues. Trimming left V 0 bases short and J 2 bases short, with 9 bases between. Germline values: CDR1 SGDLS, CDR2 YYNGEE. The CDR3, as DNA: TGTGCCAGCAGCGTAGTGGTCAACCCCTACAATGAGCAGTTCTTC. It yields the protein CASSVVVNPYNEQFF.

Many counts were recorded for this clonotype. V is TRBV29-1 and J is TRBJ2-7; tentative D call: TRBD2 (5 bases). Trimming took off 4 bases at V and 3 bases at J, with 13 bases between the two ends. CDR1 SQVTM and CDR2 ANQGSEA come from the germline V gene. There are 13 residues in the CDR3. The DNA of the CDR3 is TGCAGCGTTGTGAGCGGTCTGAACTACGAGCAGTACTTC. Translating gives CSVVSGLNYEQYF.

This clonotype was counted between two and nine times. CDR3 in DNA: TGTGCCAGCAGCCAAAATCTCCAGGGCGAGCAGTACTTC. Encoded protein: CASSQNLQGEQYF. This chain connects TRBV3-1 to TRBJ2-7; a possible D gene is TRBD1 (5 bases). Germline values: CDR1 LGHDT, CDR2 YNNKEL (reference sequence). The CDR3 loop spans 13 amino acids. V was shortened by 2 bases and J by 6 bases, with 11 bases between the two germline ends.